Below are 6 T cell receptor beta chains sequenced from a single sample in a study of T-cell memory formation after mild COVID-19. MiXCR, applied by TCRdb to the 5' RACE reads, yields one record per CDR3 protein. The repertoire includes about 540,000 distinct CDR3 sequences, roughly 22% of them detected once, and around an eighth sits in the top ten. The sample taken for sequencing was PBMCs or a T cell subset sorted from them (not recorded which). These receptors all come from an adult woman who had mild COVID-19 (a few samples of this study predate the infection). Cell type and time point are not known.

This clonotype was counted only a few times. The chain couples TRBV24-1 to TRBJ2-2, with 10 bases aligning to TRBD1. The CDR3 extends over 17 amino acids. The V segment lost 5 bases and the J segment 0 bases; nucleotides outside the gene matches: 5. CDR1 and CDR2 (germline): KGHDR, SFDVKD. This CDR3 is CATSALGQGANTGELFF. The CDR3 nucleotides are TGTGCCACCAGTGCGCTCGGACAGGGGGCGAACACCGGGGAGCTGTTTTTT.

V is TRBV20-1 and J is TRBJ1-1, with D possibly being TRBD1 (5 bases). The CDR3 consists of 15 residues. The V gene lost 3 bases and the J gene lost 0 bases, with 14 bases spanning the gap. The germline V gene encodes CDR1 DFQATT and CDR2 SNEGSKA (reference sequence). The CDR3 DNA is TGCAGTGCTAGGGGCGGCAGGGTGGTGAACACTGAAGCTTTCTTT. Protein product: CSARGGRVVNTEAFF.

This clonotype was counted between two and nine times. The V call is TRBV5-1, the J call TRBJ2-1; D is unclear. Trimming cost V 5 bases and J 5 bases, with 8 bases left between them. From germline, CDR1 is SGHRS and CDR2 YFSETQ. CDR3 length: 12 amino acids. The CDR3 region is CASRGLHNEQFF. In DNA form, the CDR3 reads TGCGCCAGCAGGGGGTTACACAATGAGCAGTTCTTC.

The chain links TRBV19 to TRBJ2-2; the D gene could be TRBD1 or TRBD2 (6 bases each). Germline V gene data show CDR1 as LNHDA and CDR2 as SQIVND (reference sequence). V shed 4 bases and J shed 0 bases, with 9 bases lying between them. The CDR3 runs to 15 residues. The CDR3 nucleotides are TGTGCCAGTAGTAAAAGGGGGGCGAACACCGGGGAGCTGTTTTTT. Its translation: CASSKRGANTGELFF.

This chain links TRBV30 with TRBJ1-2; a possible D gene is TRBD1 (5 bases). Germline loops: CDR1 GTSNPN, CDR2 SVGIG (reference sequence). This CDR3 is built from 12 residues. Trimming pared 3 bases from V and 3 bases from J, leaving 8 bases between. Here the CDR3 reads CAWSPRDYGYTF. The CDR3 bases are TGTGCCTGGAGCCCCAGGGACTATGGCTACACCTTC.

CDR3 amino acids: CASSEDNRDSNYGYTF. The DNA for the CDR3 is TGTGCCAGCAGCGAAGACAACCGGGACAGTAACTATGGCTACACCTTC. The V call is TRBV11-2, the J call TRBJ1-2; 7 nucleotides match TRBD1. V was pared by 5 bases and J by 1 base, with 10 bases of the junction left unmatched. This CDR3 spans 16 amino acids. The germline V gene encodes CDR1 SGHAT and CDR2 FQNNGV.